This T cell receptor beta chain was found in a study of beta chain features in type 1 diabetes. As for the study in general: Healthy donors, compared against patients, showed similar age, gender and cell yields.

The purity of all sorted populations exceeded 95%. Of note for this clone: Antigen unknown.

Reverse transcription of all isolated RNA meant that expressed TCRB transcripts were sequenced. Assay used: immunoSEQ multiplex PCR; TCRdb lists only in-frame clones, some missing. The sample lists 300,000 to 450,000 clones, over 10% occurring once. Study outcomes and limitations: Type 1 diabetes patients showed a moderate but significant shortening of TCRB CDR3s in all four CD4+ subsets. Patients with type 1 diabetes carried fewer insertions and had more deletions at their VDJ junctions.

What was sequenced was naive CD4+ T cells from blood. The TCR comes from a woman aged 18-29 years with type 1 diabetes.

This CDR3 reads CASRGTADEQYF. CDR3 in DNA: TGTGCCAGCAGGGGGACAGCGGACGAGCAGTACTTC. This rearrangement joins TRBV6-5 to TRBJ2-5; TRBD1 matches 7 bases. The J call may be faulty, since TRBJ2-7 better matches the DNA end. CDR1 and CDR2 from the germline V gene are MNHEY and SVGAGI. This CDR3 region has 12 residues.